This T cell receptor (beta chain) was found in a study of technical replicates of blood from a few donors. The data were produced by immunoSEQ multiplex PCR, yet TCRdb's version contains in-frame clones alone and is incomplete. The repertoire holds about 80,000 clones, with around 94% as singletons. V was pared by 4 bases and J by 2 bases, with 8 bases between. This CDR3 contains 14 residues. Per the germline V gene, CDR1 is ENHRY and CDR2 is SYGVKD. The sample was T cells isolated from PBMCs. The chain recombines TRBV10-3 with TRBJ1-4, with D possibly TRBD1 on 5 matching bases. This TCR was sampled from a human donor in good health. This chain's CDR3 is CAISVGGTNEKLFF. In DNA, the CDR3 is TGTGCCATCAGTGTTGGGGGGACTAATGAAAAACTGTTTTTT.